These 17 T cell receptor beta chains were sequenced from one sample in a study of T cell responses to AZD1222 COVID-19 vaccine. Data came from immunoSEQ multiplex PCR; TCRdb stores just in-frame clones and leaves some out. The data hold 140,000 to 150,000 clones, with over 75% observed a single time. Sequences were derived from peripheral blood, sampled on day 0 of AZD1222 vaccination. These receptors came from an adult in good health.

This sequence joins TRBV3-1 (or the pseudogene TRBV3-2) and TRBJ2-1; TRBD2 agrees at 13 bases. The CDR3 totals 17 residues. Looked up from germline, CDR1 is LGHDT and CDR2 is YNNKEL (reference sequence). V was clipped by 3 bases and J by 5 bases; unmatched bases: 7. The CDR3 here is CASSQESGTSGNNEQFF. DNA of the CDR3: TGTGCCAGCAGCCAGGAATCCGGGACTAGCGGGAACAATGAGCAGTTCTTC.

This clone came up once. The CDR3 DNA reads as TGTGCCAGCAGTGGGGAACAAGCTTTCTTT. Amino acid sequence: CASSGEQAFF. The chain recombines TRBV2 with TRBJ1-1, with D unclear. V gave up 4 bases and J gave up 9 bases, with 6 bases separating them. The CDR3 runs to 10 residues. Germline values: CDR1 SNHLY, CDR2 FYNNEI.

The CDR3 here is CASSPLEGRNTEAFF. CDR3 DNA: TGTGCCAGCAGTCCCCTAGAAGGGCGTAACACTGAAGCTTTCTTT. The gene calls are TRBV6-5 and TRBJ1-1; D is uncertain. V lost 5 bases to trimming and J lost 2 bases, with 15 bases between them. This CDR3 is 15 amino acids long. CDR1 is MNHEY, CDR2 SVGAGI, per germline.

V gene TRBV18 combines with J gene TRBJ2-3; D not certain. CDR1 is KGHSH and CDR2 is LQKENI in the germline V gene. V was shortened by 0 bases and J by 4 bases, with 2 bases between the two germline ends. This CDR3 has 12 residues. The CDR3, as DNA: TGTGCCAGCTCACCACCCTCAGATACGCAGTATTTT. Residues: CASSPPSDTQYF. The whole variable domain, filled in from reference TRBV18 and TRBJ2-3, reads NAGVMQNPRHLVRRRGQEARLRCSPMKGHSHVYWYRQLPEEGLKFMVYLQKENIIDESGMPKERFSAEFPKEGPSILRIQQVVRGDSAAYFCASSPPSDTQYFGPGTRLTVL.

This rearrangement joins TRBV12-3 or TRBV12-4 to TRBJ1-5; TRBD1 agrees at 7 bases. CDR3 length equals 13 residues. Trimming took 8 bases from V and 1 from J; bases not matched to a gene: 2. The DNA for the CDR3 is TGTGCCAGCGGCAGGGGGAGCAATCAGCCCCAGCATTTT. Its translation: CASGRGSNQPQHF.

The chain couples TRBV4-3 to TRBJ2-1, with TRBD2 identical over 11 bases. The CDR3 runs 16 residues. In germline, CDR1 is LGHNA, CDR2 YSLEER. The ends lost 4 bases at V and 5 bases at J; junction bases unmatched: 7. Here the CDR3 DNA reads TGCGCCAGCAGCCTGCGAACTAGCGGGGGCCACAATGAGCAGTTCTTC. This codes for CASSLRTSGGHNEQFF.

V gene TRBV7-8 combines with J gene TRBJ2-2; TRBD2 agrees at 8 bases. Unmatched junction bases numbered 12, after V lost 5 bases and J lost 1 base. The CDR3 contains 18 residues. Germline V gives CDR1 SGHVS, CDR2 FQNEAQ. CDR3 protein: CASSLTGGLAGNTGELFF. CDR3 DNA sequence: TGTGCCAGCAGCCTAACCGGGGGGCTAGCGGGGAACACCGGGGAGCTGTTTTTT.

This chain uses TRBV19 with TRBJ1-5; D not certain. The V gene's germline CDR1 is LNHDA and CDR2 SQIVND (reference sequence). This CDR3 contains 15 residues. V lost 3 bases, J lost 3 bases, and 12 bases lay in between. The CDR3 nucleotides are TGTGCCAGTAGTATTCTGGCGGAAATCAATCAGCCCCAGCATTTT. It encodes CASSILAEINQPQHF. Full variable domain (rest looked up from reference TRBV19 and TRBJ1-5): DGGITQSPKYLFRKEGQNVTLSCEQNLNHDAMYWYRQDPGQGLRLIYYSQIVNDFQKGDIAEGYSVSREKKESFPLTVTSAQKNPTAFYLCASSILAEINQPQHFGDGTRLSIL.

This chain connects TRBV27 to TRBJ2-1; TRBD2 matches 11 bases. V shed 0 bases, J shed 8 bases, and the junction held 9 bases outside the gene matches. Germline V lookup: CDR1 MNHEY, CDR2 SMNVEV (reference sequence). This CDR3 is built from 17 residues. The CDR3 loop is CASSLSEGLAVGDEQFF. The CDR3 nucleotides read TGTGCCAGCAGTTTATCGGAGGGACTAGCGGTAGGGGATGAGCAGTTCTTC.

The CDR3: CASSSPGGPTNEKLFF. DNA of the CDR3: TGTGCCAGTAGTTCCCCAGGAGGCCCAACTAATGAAAAACTGTTTTTT. The chain is built from TRBV19 and TRBJ1-4; D not certain. The CDR3 is made up of 16 amino acids. Deletions cut 5 bases from V and 0 bases from J, with 13 bases between. CDR1 is LNHDA and CDR2 is SQIVND in the germline V gene (reference sequence).

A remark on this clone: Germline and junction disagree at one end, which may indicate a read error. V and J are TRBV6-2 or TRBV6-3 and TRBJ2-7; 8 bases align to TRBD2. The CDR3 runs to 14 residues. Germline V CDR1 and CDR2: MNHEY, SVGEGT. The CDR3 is CASSYYAGGNEQYF. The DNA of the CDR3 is TGTGCCAGCAGCTACTATGCGGGAGGCAACGAGCAGTACTTC.

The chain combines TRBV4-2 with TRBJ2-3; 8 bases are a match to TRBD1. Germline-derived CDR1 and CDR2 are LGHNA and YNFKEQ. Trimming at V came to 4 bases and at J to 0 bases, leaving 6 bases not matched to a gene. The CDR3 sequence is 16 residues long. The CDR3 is CASSPFGQGSTDTQYF. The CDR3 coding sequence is TGTGCCAGCAGCCCTTTCGGACAGGGTAGCACAGATACGCAGTATTTT.

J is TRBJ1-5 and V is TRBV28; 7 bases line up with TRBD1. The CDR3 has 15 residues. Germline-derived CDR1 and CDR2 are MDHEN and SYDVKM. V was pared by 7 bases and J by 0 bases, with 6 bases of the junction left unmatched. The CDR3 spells CASTIQGNSNQPQHF. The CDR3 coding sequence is TGTGCCAGCACCATACAGGGGAATAGCAATCAGCCCCAGCATTTT.

The DNA for the CDR3 is TGTGCCAGCAGCTTAGAGGGCAGTAGGAAGCCCGAGCAGTACTTC. Protein sequence: CASSLEGSRKPEQYF. The chain employs TRBV7-9 and TRBJ2-7; D not certain. CDR1 and CDR2 (germline): SEHNR, FQNEAQ (reference sequence). V gave up 1 base and J gave up 6 bases, with 16 bases separating them. The CDR3 runs 15 residues.

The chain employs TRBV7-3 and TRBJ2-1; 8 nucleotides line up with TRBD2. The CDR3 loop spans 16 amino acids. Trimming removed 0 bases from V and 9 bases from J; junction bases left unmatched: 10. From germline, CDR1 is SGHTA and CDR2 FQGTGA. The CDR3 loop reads CASSLTSGVGKGEQFF. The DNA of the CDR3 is TGTGCCAGCAGCTTAACTAGCGGGGTCGGTAAGGGTGAGCAGTTCTTC.

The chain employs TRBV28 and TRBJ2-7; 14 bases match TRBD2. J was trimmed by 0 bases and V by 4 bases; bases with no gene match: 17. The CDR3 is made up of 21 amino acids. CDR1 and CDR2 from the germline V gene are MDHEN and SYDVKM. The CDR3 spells CASSSPIRLAGGPTNSYEQYF. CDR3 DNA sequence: TGTGCCAGCAGTTCCCCTATCCGACTAGCGGGAGGGCCAACCAACTCCTACGAGCAGTACTTC.

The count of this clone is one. The CDR3 DNA follows: TGTGCCAGCTCACCACCGGGGCTGAGGATGGGCCTAGCGGGACCAGGCGAGCAGTACTTC. It translates to CASSPPGLRMGLAGPGEQYF. The chain joins TRBV18 to TRBJ2-7; 9 positions agree with TRBD2. Germline CDR1 reads KGHSH; CDR2 reads LQKENI. The CDR3 is 20 amino acids. V gave up 0 bases and J gave up 6 bases; unmatched junction bases: 21.